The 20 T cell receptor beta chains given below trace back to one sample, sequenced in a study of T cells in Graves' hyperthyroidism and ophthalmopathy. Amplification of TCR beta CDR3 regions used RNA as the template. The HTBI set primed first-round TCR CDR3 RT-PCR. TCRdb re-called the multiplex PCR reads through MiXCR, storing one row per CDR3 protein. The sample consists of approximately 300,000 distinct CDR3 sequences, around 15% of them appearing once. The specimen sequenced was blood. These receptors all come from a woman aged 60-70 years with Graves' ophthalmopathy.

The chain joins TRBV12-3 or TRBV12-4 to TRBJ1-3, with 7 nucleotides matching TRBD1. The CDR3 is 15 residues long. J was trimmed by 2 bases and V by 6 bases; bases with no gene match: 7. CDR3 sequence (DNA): TGTGCCAGCAGCCGAACCAGGGGGACTGGAAACACCATATATTTT. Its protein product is CASSRTRGTGNTIYF.

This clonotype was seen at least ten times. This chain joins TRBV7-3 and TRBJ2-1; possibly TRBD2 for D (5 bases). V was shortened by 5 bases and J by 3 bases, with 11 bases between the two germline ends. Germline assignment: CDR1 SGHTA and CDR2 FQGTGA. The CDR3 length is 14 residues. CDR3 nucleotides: TGTGCCAGCAGCCGAACCCGGGGCTACAATGAGCAGTTCTTC. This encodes CASSRTRGYNEQFF.

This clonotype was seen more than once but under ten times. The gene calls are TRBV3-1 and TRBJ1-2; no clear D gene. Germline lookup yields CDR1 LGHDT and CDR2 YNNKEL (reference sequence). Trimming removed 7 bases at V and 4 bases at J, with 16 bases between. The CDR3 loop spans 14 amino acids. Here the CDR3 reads CASTPAGISYGYTF. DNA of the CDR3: TGTGCCAGCACTCCTGCAGGAATATCCTATGGCTACACCTTC.

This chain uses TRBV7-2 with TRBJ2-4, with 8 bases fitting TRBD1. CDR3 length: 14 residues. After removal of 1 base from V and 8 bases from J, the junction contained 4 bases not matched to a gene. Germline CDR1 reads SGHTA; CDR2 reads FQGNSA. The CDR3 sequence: CASSLGQGLYIQYF. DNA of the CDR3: TGTGCCAGCAGCTTAGGACAGGGGCTGTACATTCAGTACTTC.

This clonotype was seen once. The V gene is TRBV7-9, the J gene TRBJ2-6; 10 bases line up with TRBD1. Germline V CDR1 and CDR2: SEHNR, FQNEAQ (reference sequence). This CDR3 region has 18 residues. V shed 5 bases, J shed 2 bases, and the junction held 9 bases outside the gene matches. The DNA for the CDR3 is TGTGCCAGCAGCCCCGGGACAGGGGCTCTGACTGGGGCCAACGTCCTGACTTTC. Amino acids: CASSPGTGALTGANVLTF.

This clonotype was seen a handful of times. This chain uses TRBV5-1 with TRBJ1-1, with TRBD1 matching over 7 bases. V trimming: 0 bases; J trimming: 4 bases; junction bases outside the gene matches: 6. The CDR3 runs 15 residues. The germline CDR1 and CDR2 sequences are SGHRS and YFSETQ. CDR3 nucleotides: TGCGCCAGCAGCTTGGCCCTCAGGGGGGGCACTGAAGCTTTCTTT. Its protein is CASSLALRGGTEAFF.

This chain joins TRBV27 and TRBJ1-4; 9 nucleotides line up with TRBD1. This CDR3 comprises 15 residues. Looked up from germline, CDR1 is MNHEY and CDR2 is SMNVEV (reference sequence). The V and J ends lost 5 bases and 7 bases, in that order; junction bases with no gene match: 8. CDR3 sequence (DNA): TGTGCCAGCAGTGGGGACAGGGCAGGGCTTGAAAAACTGTTTTTT. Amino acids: CASSGDRAGLEKLFF. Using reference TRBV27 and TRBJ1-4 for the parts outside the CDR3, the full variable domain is EAQVTQNPRYLITVTGKKLTVTCSQNMNHEYMSWYRQDPGLGLRQIYYSMNVEVTDKGDVPEGYKVSRKEKRNFPLILESPSPNQTSLYFCASSGDRAGLEKLFFGSGTQLSVL.

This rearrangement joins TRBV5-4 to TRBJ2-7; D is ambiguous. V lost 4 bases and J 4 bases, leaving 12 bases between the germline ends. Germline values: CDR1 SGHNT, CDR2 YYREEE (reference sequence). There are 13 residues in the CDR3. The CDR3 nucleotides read TGTGCCAGCAGCGCGGATAATAGATACGAGCAGTACTTC. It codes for CASSADNRYEQYF.

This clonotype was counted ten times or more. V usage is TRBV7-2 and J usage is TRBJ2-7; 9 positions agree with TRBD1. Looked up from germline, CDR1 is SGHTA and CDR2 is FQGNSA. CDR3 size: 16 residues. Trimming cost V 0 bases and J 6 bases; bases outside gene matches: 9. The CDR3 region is CASSLAGTGGLVEQYF. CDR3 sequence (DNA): TGTGCCAGCAGCTTAGCCGGTACAGGGGGCCTCGTCGAGCAGTACTTC. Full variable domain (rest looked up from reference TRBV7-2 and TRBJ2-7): GAGVSQSPSNKVTEKGKDVELRCDPISGHTALYWYRQSLGQGLEFLIYFQGNSAPDKSGLPSDRFSAERTGGSVSTLTIQRTQQEDSAVYLCASSLAGTGGLVEQYFGPGTRLTVT.

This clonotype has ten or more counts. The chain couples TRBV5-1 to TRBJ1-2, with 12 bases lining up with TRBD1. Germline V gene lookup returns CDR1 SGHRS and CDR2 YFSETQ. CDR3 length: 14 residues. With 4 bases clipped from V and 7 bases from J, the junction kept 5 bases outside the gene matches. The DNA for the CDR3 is TGCGCCAGCAGCCCCGGGACAGGGGGCGGTGGCTACACCTTC. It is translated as CASSPGTGGGGYTF.

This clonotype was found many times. In DNA, the CDR3 is TGTGCCAGCAGTTTATCCGGCAGGGAGGCCTACGAGCAGTACTTC. As protein: CASSLSGREAYEQYF. This rearrangement joins TRBV12-3 or TRBV12-4 to TRBJ2-7, with D possibly being TRBD2 (6 bases). The CDR3 sequence is 15 residues long. Trimming stripped 2 bases from V and 2 bases from J, with 13 bases between.

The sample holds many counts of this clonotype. The CDR3 DNA reads as TGTGCCATCAGTGAGCACAGGGAGAACACCGGGGAGCTGTTTTTT. It encodes CAISEHRENTGELFF. The chain combines TRBV10-3 with TRBJ2-2; tentative D call: TRBD1 (6 bases). Trimming stripped 2 bases from V and 1 base from J, with 8 bases between. The length of the CDR3 is 15 residues. Germline V gene lookup returns CDR1 ENHRY and CDR2 SYGVKD.

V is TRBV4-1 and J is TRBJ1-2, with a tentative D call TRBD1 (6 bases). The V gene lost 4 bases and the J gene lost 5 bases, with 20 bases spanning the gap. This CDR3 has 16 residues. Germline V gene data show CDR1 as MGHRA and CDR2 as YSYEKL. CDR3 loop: CASSPGGGRGGYGYTF. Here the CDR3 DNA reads TGCGCCAGCAGCCCAGGAGGTGGAAGGGGGGGGTATGGCTACACCTTC.

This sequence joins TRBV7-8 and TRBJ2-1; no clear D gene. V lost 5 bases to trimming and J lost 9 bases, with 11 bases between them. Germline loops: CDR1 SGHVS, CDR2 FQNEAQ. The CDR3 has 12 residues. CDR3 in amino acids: CASSRLGSEQFF. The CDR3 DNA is TGTGCCAGCAGCCGCCTAGGGTCTGAGCAGTTCTTC.

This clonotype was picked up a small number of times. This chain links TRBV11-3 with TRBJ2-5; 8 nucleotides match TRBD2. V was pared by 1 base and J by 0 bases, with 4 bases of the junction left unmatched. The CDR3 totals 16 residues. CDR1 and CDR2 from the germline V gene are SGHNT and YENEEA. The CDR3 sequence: CASSLVPSGYQETQYF. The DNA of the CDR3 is TGTGCCAGCAGCTTAGTGCCTAGCGGGTACCAAGAGACCCAGTACTTC.

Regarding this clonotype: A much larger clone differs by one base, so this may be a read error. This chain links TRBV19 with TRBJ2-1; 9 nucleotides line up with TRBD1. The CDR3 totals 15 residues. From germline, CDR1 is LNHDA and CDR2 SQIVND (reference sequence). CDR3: CASSVRQGVYNERFF. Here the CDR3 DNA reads TGTGCCAGTAGTGTGAGACAGGGGGTCTACAATGAGCGGTTCTTC. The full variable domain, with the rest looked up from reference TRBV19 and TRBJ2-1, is DGGITQSPKYLFRKEGQNVTLSCEQNLNHDAMYWYRQDPGQGLRLIYYSQIVNDFQKGDIAEGYSVSREKKESFPLTVTSAQKNPTAFYLCASSVRQGVYNERFFGPGTRLTVL.

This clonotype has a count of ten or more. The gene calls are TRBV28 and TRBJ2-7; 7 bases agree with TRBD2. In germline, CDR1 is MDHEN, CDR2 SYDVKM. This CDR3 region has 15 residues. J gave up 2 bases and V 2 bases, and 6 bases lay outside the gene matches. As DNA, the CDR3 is TGTGCCAGCAGTTTACCTGGGGGGGTAACCTACGAGCAGTACTTC. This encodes CASSLPGGVTYEQYF. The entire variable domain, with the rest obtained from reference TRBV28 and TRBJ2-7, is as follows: DVKVTQSSRYLVKRTGEKVFLECVQDMDHENMFWYRQDPGLGLRLIYFSYDVKMKEKGDIPEGYSVSREKKERFSLILESASTNQTSMYLCASSLPGGVTYEQYFGPGTRLTVT.

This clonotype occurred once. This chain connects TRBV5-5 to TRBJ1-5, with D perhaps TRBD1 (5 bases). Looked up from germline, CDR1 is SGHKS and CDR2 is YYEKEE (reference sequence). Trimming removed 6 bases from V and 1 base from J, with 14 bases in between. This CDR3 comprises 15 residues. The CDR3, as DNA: TGTGCCAGCATTAATGGGGGTTTAAGCAATCAGCCCCAGCATTTT. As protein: CASINGGLSNQPQHF.

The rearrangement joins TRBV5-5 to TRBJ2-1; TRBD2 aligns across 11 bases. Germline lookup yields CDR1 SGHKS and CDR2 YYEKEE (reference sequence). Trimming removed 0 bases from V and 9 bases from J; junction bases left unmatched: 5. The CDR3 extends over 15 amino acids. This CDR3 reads CASSLALAGVGEQFF. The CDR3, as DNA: TGTGCCAGCAGCTTGGCACTAGCGGGAGTCGGTGAGCAGTTCTTC.

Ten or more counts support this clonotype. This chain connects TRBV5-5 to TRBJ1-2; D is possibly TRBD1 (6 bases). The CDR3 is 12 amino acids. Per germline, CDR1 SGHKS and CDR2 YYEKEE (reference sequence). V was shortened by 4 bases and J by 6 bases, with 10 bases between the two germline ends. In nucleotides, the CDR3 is TGTGCCAGCAGCCAATGGACAGATGGCTACACCTTC. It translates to CASSQWTDGYTF. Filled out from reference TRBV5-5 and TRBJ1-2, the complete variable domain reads DAGVTQSPTHLIKTRGQQVTLRCSPISGHKSVSWYQQVLGQGPQFIFQYYEKEERGRGNFPDRFSARQFPNYSSELNVNALLLGDSALYLCASSQWTDGYTFGSGTRLTVV.